Following are 17 T cell receptor beta chains from one sample sequenced in a study of blood T cells in healthy people across ages (dated by TCRdb to 2014 to 2015). Libraries were built with 5' RACE. Sequencing used an Illumina HiSeq 2500. A second PCR of 7 to 11 cycles was performed with a sample-barcoded 5' primer and a J-beta primer mix. Using fastp at Q25 and MiXCR, TCRdb reprocessed the public reads and kept productive beta chains. Rows are combined by CDR3 protein, so each entry shows the most common genes and DNA. In all, the sample holds fewer than 1.5 million distinct CDR3 sequences, and around 39% of those were seen once. 6.5% to 10% of the sample comes from the top ten. What was sequenced was blood. Every receptor here comes from a young woman in good health.

The genes are TRBV28 and TRBJ2-4; a weak D match, TRBD2 (5 bases). The ends were cut back, 8 bases at V and 2 bases at J, with 10 bases in the middle. The CDR3 runs to 13 residues. Germline V gives CDR1 MDHEN, CDR2 SYDVKM. The CDR3 loop reads CASREISKNIQYF. CDR3 DNA: TGTGCCAGCCGGGAAATCTCCAAAAACATTCAGTACTTC.

This clonotype appeared a few times. The chain has TRBV27 and TRBJ1-2; 9 bases align to TRBD1. After removal of 5 bases from V and 4 bases from J, the junction contained 5 bases not matched to a gene. The V gene's germline CDR1 is MNHEY and CDR2 SMNVEV (reference sequence). This CDR3 comprises 14 residues. The CDR3 DNA reads as TGTGCCAGCAGTCGAGACAGGGGGGGCTATGGCTACACCTTC. Residues: CASSRDRGGYGYTF.

The chain carries TRBV14 and TRBJ2-7, with 7 bases that match TRBD2. With V trimmed by 5 bases and J by 8 bases, 24 bases remained unmatched. This CDR3 comprises 18 residues. The germline V gene encodes CDR1 SGHDN and CDR2 FVKESK. The CDR3 coding sequence is TGTGCCAGCAGCACCCACCCAGGACTAGGCGCCATCCAAACGAAGCAGTACTTC. It codes for CASSTHPGLGAIQTKQYF. The full variable domain, completed using reference TRBV14 and TRBJ2-7, is EAGVTQFPSHSVIEKGQTVTLRCDPISGHDNLYWYRRVMGKEIKFLLHFVKESKQDESGMPNNRFLAERTGGTYSTLKVQPAELEDSGVYFCASSTHPGLGAIQTKQYFGPGTRLTVT.

This clonotype was detected only a few times. This rearrangement joins TRBV6-1 to TRBJ2-5; 9 nucleotides line up with TRBD2. The closer fit of TRBJ2-7 to the DNA end suggests the J call may be wrong. CDR1 is MNHNS and CDR2 is SASEGT in the germline V gene. This CDR3 has 14 residues. CDR3 nucleotide sequence: TGTGCCAGCAGTGAGATAGCGGGGGATTACGAGCAGTACTTC. Protein sequence: CASSEIAGDYEQYF.

The rearrangement links TRBV4-1 to TRBJ2-1; TRBD1 agrees at 11 bases. CDR3 size: 17 residues. The germline gives CDR1 MGHRA, CDR2 YSYEKL. The V and J ends lost 0 bases and 2 bases, in that order; junction bases with no gene match: 3. CDR3 sequence: CASSQDGTGGPYNEQFF. The CDR3 coding sequence is TGCGCCAGCAGCCAAGACGGGACAGGGGGACCCTACAATGAGCAGTTCTTC.

As regards this clonotype: One end of the junction varies from germline; a read error may be responsible. The chain links TRBV13 to TRBJ2-5; D possibly matches TRBD1 or TRBD2 (5 bases each). Germline V gives CDR1 PRHDT, CDR2 FYEKMQ (reference sequence). There are 13 residues in the CDR3. Here the CDR3 reads CVSSSRERETQYF. The DNA of the CDR3 is TGTGTCAGCAGCTCCAGGGAGAGAGAGACCCAGTACTTC.

Only a few counts were recorded for this clonotype. This chain links TRBV9 with TRBJ1-4, with D possibly being TRBD1 (5 bases). The CDR3 has 15 residues. V dropped 0 bases and J dropped 8 bases, with 14 bases sitting between them. Germline CDR1 reads SGDLS; CDR2 reads YYNGEE. The CDR3 loop is CASSVADGAGEKLFF. The CDR3 DNA follows: TGTGCCAGCAGCGTAGCGGACGGGGCAGGAGAAAAACTGTTTTTT.

This chain links TRBV6-6 with TRBJ1-5; 7 nucleotides match TRBD1. The CDR3 extends over 16 amino acids. CDR1 MNHNY and CDR2 SVGAGI come from the germline V gene (reference sequence). With V trimmed by 2 bases and J by 2 bases, 6 bases remained unmatched. The CDR3: CASSYLRGQGNQPQHF. The CDR3 nucleotides read TGTGCCAGCAGTTACCTTCGCGGACAGGGCAATCAGCCCCAGCATTTT.

The rearrangement joins TRBV7-6 to TRBJ2-7; D possibly uses TRBD1 or TRBD2 (7 bases each). Germline V CDR1 and CDR2: SGHVS, FNYEAQ. CDR3 size: 14 residues. V lost 2 bases and J 5 bases, leaving 13 bases between the germline ends. This CDR3 reads CASSLLQGGDEQYF. In DNA, the CDR3 is TGTGCCAGCAGCTTACTCCAGGGGGGGGACGAGCAGTACTTC.

This clonotype has a count of ten or more. The chain has TRBV7-3 and TRBJ2-1; 7 nucleotides match TRBD2. The CDR3 is 15 amino acids. Germline lookup yields CDR1 SGHTA and CDR2 FQGTGA. The V segment lost 5 bases and the J segment 0 bases; nucleotides outside the gene matches: 4. CDR3 protein: CASSQGLHSYNEQFF. The CDR3 DNA follows: TGTGCCAGCAGCCAGGGACTACACTCCTACAATGAGCAGTTCTTC. Supplemented by reference TRBV7-3 and TRBJ2-1, the full variable domain reads GAGVSQTPSNKVTEKGKYVELRCDPISGHTALYWYRQSLGQGPEFLIYFQGTGAADDSGLPNDRFFAVRPEGSVSTLKIQRTERGDSAVYLCASSQGLHSYNEQFFGPGTRLTVL.

This clonotype was seen a handful of times. The genes are TRBV5-1 and TRBJ1-6; tentatively, D is TRBD1 (5 bases). V was shortened by 0 bases and J by 5 bases, with 15 bases between the two germline ends. The CDR3 sequence is 17 residues long. In germline, CDR1 is SGHRS, CDR2 YFSETQ. CDR3 loop: CASSLGGTNPNNSPLHF. The CDR3 nucleotides are TGCGCCAGCAGCTTGGGGGGGACGAACCCGAATAATTCACCCCTCCACTTT.

This clonotype has a count of ten or more. J is TRBJ1-4 and V is TRBV7-9, with a possible D match to TRBD1 (5 bases). In germline, CDR1 is SEHNR, CDR2 FQNEAQ (reference sequence). The CDR3 sequence is 13 residues long. Trimming left V 5 bases short and J 3 bases short, with 7 bases between. The CDR3 sequence: CASSRGANEKLFF. The DNA for the CDR3 is TGTGCCAGCAGCCGGGGGGCTAATGAAAAACTGTTTTTT.

A note on this clonotype: The junction departs from the called germline gene at one end, perhaps through a read error. The chain links TRBV2 to TRBJ2-3; possibly TRBD1 for D (5 bases). Germline CDR1 SNHLY, CDR2 FYNNEI. The CDR3 extends over 15 amino acids. The DNA of the CDR3 is TGTGCCAGCAGTGAGTTGGGGCAGACCACAGGTACGCAGTATTTT. It codes for CASSELGQTTGTQYF.

This chain links TRBV20-1 with TRBJ1-4; D unresolved. The ends were cut back, 0 bases at V and 5 bases at J, with 13 bases in the middle. The CDR3 totals 15 residues. CDR1 and CDR2 (germline): DFQATT, SNEGSKA (reference sequence). The CDR3 DNA reads TGCAGTGCTAGAGAAGGTAACGGGGAGAATGAAAAACTGTTTTTT. Its translation is CSAREGNGENEKLFF.

V usage is TRBV6-1 and J usage is TRBJ1-2; 7 positions agree with TRBD1. CDR3 size: 15 residues. In germline, CDR1 is MNHNS, CDR2 SASEGT. Losses at the gene ends were 4 bases for V and 1 base for J; bases not matched to a gene: 6. The CDR3 loop is CASSGGTAINYGYTF. CDR3 nucleotides: TGTGCCAGCAGTGGGGGGACAGCTATTAACTATGGCTACACCTTC.

The gene calls are TRBV28 and TRBJ2-4; 8 positions match TRBD2. Unmatched junction bases numbered 16, after V lost 5 bases and J lost 13 bases. Germline V gene data show CDR1 as MDHEN and CDR2 as SYDVKM. This CDR3 region has 15 residues. CDR3 region: CASSVSGGQYNEQYF. DNA of the CDR3: TGTGCCAGCAGTGTGAGCGGGGGACAATACAATGAGCAGTACTTC.

The chain couples TRBV3-1 to TRBJ2-5; TRBD2 aligns across 7 bases. This CDR3 is 16 amino acids long. Per germline, CDR1 LGHDT and CDR2 YNNKEL (reference sequence). Unmatched junction bases numbered 12, after V lost 6 bases and J lost 2 bases. This CDR3 is CASSKLGTTSQETQYF. CDR3 DNA: TGTGCCAGCAGTAAATTAGGGACTACGTCACAAGAGACCCAGTACTTC.